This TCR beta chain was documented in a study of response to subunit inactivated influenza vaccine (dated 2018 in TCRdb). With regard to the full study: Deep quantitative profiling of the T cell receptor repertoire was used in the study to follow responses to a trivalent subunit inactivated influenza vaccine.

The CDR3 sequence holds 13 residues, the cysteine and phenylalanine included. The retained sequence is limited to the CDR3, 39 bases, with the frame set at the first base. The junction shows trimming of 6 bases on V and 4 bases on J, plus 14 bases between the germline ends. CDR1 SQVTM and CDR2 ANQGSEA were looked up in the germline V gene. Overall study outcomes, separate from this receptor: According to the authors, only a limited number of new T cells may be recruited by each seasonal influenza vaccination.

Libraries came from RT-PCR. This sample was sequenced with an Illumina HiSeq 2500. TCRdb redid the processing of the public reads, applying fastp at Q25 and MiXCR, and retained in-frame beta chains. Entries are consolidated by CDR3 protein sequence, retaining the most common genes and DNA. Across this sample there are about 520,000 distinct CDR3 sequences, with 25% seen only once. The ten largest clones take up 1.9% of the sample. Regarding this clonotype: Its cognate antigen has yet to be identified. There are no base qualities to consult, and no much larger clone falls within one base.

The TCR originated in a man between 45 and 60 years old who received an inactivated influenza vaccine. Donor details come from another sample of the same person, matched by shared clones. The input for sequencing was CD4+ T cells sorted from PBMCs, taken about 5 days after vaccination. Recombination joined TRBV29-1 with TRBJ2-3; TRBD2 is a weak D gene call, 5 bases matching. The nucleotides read TGCAGCGTGGGCACTAGAGAGGCAGATACGCAGTATTTT. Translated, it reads CSVGTREADTQYF.